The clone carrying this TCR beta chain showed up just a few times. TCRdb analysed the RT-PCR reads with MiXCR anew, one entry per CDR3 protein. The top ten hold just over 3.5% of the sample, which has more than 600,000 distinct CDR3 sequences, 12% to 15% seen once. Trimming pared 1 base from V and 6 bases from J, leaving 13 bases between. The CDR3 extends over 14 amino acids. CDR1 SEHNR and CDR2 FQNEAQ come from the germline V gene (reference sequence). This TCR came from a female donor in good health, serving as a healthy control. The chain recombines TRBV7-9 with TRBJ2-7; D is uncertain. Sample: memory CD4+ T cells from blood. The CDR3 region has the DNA TGTGCCAGCAGCTTAGGGGGATCTGCGATCGAGCAGTACTTC. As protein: CASSLGGSAIEQYF.